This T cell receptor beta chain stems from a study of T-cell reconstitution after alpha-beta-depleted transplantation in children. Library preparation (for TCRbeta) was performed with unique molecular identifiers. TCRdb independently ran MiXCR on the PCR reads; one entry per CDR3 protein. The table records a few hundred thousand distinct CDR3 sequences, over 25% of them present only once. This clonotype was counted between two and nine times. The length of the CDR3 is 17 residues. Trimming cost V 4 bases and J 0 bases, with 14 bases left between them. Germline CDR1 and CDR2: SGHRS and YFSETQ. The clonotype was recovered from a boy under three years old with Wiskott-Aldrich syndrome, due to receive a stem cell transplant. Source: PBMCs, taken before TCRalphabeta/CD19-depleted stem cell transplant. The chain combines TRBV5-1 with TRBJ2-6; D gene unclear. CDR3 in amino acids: CASSPSRRSSGANVLTF. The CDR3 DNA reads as TGCGCCAGCAGCCCCTCAAGACGGAGCTCTGGGGCCAACGTCCTGACTTTC.